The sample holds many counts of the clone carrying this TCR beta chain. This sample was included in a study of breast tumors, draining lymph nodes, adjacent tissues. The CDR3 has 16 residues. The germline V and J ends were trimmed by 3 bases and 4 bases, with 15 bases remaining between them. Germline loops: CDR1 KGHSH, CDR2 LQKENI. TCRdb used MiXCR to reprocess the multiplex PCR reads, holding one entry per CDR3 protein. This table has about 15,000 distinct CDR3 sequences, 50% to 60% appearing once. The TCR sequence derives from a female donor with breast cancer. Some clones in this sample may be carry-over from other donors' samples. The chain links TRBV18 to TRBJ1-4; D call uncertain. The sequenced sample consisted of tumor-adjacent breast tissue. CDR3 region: CASSPTATTNNEKLFF. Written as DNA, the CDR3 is TGTGCCAGCTCACCCACGGCGACAACCAATAATGAAAAACTGTTTTTT.